The 32 T cell receptor beta chains reported below all come from one sample, sequenced in a study of CD8 T cells in Susac syndrome. Reverse transcription used about 0.45 to 1 ug RNA and random hexamers. TCRdb recomputed calls from the immunoSEQ multiplex PCR reads with MiXCR, one row per CDR3 protein. The table includes around 71,000 distinct CDR3 sequences, over 95% detected once. Specimen: CD4+ T cells from PBMCs. Source of these receptors: a human donor with multiple sclerosis.

This chain joins TRBV20-1 and TRBJ2-1; 9 bases are shared with TRBD2. V shed 5 bases, J shed 8 bases, and the junction held 10 bases outside the gene matches. The CDR3 runs to 14 residues. Per the germline V gene, CDR1 is DFQATT and CDR2 is SNEGSKA (reference sequence). This chain's CDR3 is CSAVLAGLSYEQFF. CDR3 DNA: TGCAGTGCTGTACTAGCGGGTCTATCGTATGAGCAGTTCTTC.

The chain joins TRBV12-3 or TRBV12-4 to TRBJ2-5; unclear D gene. V lost 6 bases to trimming and J lost 7 bases, with 15 bases between them. The length of the CDR3 is 13 residues. CDR3 region: CASSPAPVSTQYF. The CDR3 DNA is TGTGCCAGCAGCCCCGCTCCGGTGTCGACCCAGTACTTC.

The V gene is TRBV9, the J gene TRBJ2-3, with 11 bases aligning to TRBD2. Germline V gene data show CDR1 as SGDLS and CDR2 as YYNGEE. The CDR3 is made up of 15 amino acids. Losses at the gene ends were 3 bases for V and 5 bases for J; bases not matched to a gene: 5. The CDR3 coding sequence is TGTGCCAGCAGCGATAGACTAGCGGGAAGAGATACGCAGTATTTT. This gives the protein CASSDRLAGRDTQYF.

The V and J genes are TRBV7-8 and TRBJ1-1; D call uncertain. The germline V gene encodes CDR1 SGHVS and CDR2 FQNEAQ. The ends were cut back, 3 bases at V and 0 bases at J, with 14 bases in the middle. The CDR3 is 16 amino acids. The CDR3 protein is CASSLYGGEMNTEAFF. The CDR3 nucleotides are TGTGCCAGCAGCTTGTACGGTGGGGAAATGAACACTGAAGCTTTCTTT.

This chain uses TRBV9 with TRBJ2-5; 8 positions agree with TRBD2. CDR1 is SGDLS and CDR2 is YYNGEE in the germline V gene. The CDR3 has 16 amino acids. V trimming: 3 bases; J trimming: 1 base; junction bases outside the gene matches: 8. CDR3 sequence reads: CASSAGAGGSQETQYF. The CDR3 coding sequence is TGTGCCAGCAGCGCGGGTGCGGGGGGCTCCCAAGAGACCCAGTACTTC. Full variable domain (rest looked up from reference TRBV9 and TRBJ2-5): DSGVTQTPKHLITATGQRVTLRCSPRSGDLSVYWYQQSLDQGLQFLIQYYNGEERAKGNILERFSAQQFPDLHSELNLSSLELGDSALYFCASSAGAGGSQETQYFGPGTRLLVL.

The V call is TRBV20-1, the J call TRBJ2-3, with TRBD2 identical over 7 bases. The CDR3 sequence is 15 residues long. CDR1 DFQATT and CDR2 SNEGSKA come from the germline V gene (reference sequence). J was trimmed by 6 bases and V by 6 bases; bases with no gene match: 15. The CDR3 is CSAPSGLVLEDTQYF. CDR3 bases: TGCAGTGCCCCTTCCGGACTAGTGCTCGAGGATACGCAGTATTTT.

This clonotype was seen just once. This chain links TRBV29-1 with TRBJ2-1; D not certain. This CDR3 is built from 11 residues. V shed 7 bases and J shed 11 bases, with 15 bases lying between them. Germline-derived CDR1 and CDR2 are SQVTM and ANQGSEA. This CDR3 is CSESIGPKQFF. CDR3 sequence (DNA): TGCAGCGAGTCGATAGGACCTAAGCAGTTCTTC.

The chain recombines TRBV20-1 with TRBJ1-6; D is undetermined. Germline V lookup: CDR1 DFQATT, CDR2 SNEGSKA (reference sequence). The CDR3 has 14 residues. V was trimmed by 2 bases and J by 0 bases, leaving 5 bases between them. CDR3 in amino acids: CSARQSSYNSPLHF. Here the CDR3 DNA reads TGCAGTGCTAGACAGAGCTCCTATAATTCACCCCTCCACTTT.

The V and J genes are TRBV12-3 or TRBV12-4 and TRBJ2-7; 7 nucleotides agree with TRBD1. This CDR3 spans 14 amino acids. V lost 5 bases, J lost 8 bases, and 12 bases stayed unmatched. The DNA for the CDR3 is TGTGCCAGCAGTATTCGGGACAGCCCCCCAAAGCAGTACTTC. Protein: CASSIRDSPPKQYF.

The chain carries TRBV10-2 and TRBJ2-1; D perhaps matches TRBD2 (6 bases). The length of the CDR3 is 18 residues. Germline CDR1 WSHSY, CDR2 SAAADI. Deletions cut 2 bases from V and 3 bases from J, with 20 bases between. In nucleotides, the CDR3 is TGCGCCAGCAGTGAGCCTCGTCTCCGGCGGGGCTTCTACAATGAGCAGTTCTTC. Translating it yields CASSEPRLRRGFYNEQFF.

This chain connects TRBV30 to TRBJ1-1; tentative D call: TRBD1 (6 bases). The germline V gene has CDR1 GTSNPN and CDR2 SVGIG (reference sequence). The ends were cut back, 3 bases at V and 5 bases at J, with 19 bases in the middle. The CDR3 extends over 15 amino acids. CDR3 sequence: CAWSRPGVSRTEAFF. For the CDR3, the DNA is TGTGCCTGGAGCAGGCCAGGGGTGAGTCGGACTGAAGCTTTCTTT.

V usage is TRBV29-1 and J usage is TRBJ1-2, with D maybe TRBD1 (6 bases). There are 12 residues in the CDR3. Germline V CDR1 and CDR2: SQVTM, ANQGSEA. Trimming cost V 6 bases and J 2 bases, with 10 bases left between them. Written as DNA, the CDR3 is TGCAGCGTGGCAGGGGAGAACTATGGCTACACCTTC. Amino acid sequence: CSVAGENYGYTF.

This chain links TRBV7-2 with TRBJ1-2, with 11 bases fitting TRBD1. Trimming removed 4 bases from V and 4 bases from J; junction bases left unmatched: 5. CDR3 size: 15 residues. Germline CDR1 is SGHTA and CDR2 is FQGNSA. This CDR3 is CASSSTGQGAYGYTF. Written as DNA, the CDR3 is TGTGCCAGCAGCTCGACAGGACAGGGGGCCTATGGCTACACCTTC.

J is TRBJ2-5 and V is TRBV5-6; 11 nucleotides align to TRBD2. CDR3 length: 17 amino acids. Germline CDR1 and CDR2: SGHDT and YYEEEE. The V gene end was trimmed by 1 base and the J gene end by 5 bases; junction bases not matched to a gene: 10. CDR3 loop: CASSLIGLAGARETQYF. In nucleotides, the CDR3 is TGTGCCAGCAGCTTGATAGGACTAGCGGGCGCCCGCGAGACCCAGTACTTC.

This chain uses TRBV20-1 with TRBJ1-2, with a weak D call TRBD1 (6 bases). Germline V gene data show CDR1 as DFQATT and CDR2 as SNEGSKA (reference sequence). V lost 0 bases to trimming and J lost 3 bases, with 14 bases between them. The CDR3 covers 15 residues. This chain's CDR3 is CSARDLARGDYGYTF. CDR3 sequence (DNA): TGCAGTGCTAGAGATCTGGCTAGGGGGGACTATGGCTACACCTTC.

The chain carries TRBV18 and TRBJ2-7, with no clear D. Trimming shortened V by 0 bases and J by 2 bases, and 11 bases separated the two germline ends. The CDR3 is made up of 15 amino acids. Per germline, CDR1 KGHSH and CDR2 LQKENI. DNA for the CDR3: TGTGCCAGCTCACCACCCGAGGCAGCTACCTACGAGCAGTACTTC. It yields the protein CASSPPEAATYEQYF.

The genes are TRBV29-1 and TRBJ2-7; 10 bases agree with TRBD1. The germline gives CDR1 SQVTM, CDR2 ANQGSEA. The CDR3 is made up of 13 amino acids. The trim removed 5 bases at V and 5 bases at J, leaving 6 bases unmatched. The CDR3 protein is CSVYGQGGNEQYF. In DNA, the CDR3 is TGCAGCGTTTACGGACAGGGGGGCAACGAGCAGTACTTC.

The chain employs TRBV7-8 and TRBJ1-1; 11 bases are shared with TRBD1. With 5 bases clipped from V and 7 bases from J, the junction kept 3 bases outside the gene matches. This CDR3 spans 13 amino acids. Germline V lookup: CDR1 SGHVS, CDR2 FQNEAQ. The CDR3 protein is CASSPGTGGEAFF. The CDR3 bases are TGTGCCAGCAGCCCGGGGACAGGGGGTGAAGCTTTCTTT.

V is TRBV5-1 and J is TRBJ1-1, with a possible D match to TRBD1 (5 bases). The CDR3 loop spans 18 amino acids. Germline CDR1 and CDR2: SGHRS and YFSETQ. V was cut by 3 bases and J by 4 bases, with 25 bases left in between. The CDR3 DNA reads as TGCGCCAGCAGCTCCGGGACGGCAGGACTTCCCGGACGCACTGAAGCTTTCTTT. Translating it yields CASSSGTAGLPGRTEAFF.

The chain links TRBV29-1 to TRBJ2-5; a possible D gene is TRBD1 (6 bases). Trimming stripped 3 bases from V and 4 bases from J, with 9 bases between. Germline V gene lookup returns CDR1 SQVTM and CDR2 ANQGSEA. This CDR3 is built from 12 residues. The CDR3 coding sequence is TGCAGCGTTGATTCCAGGGGAGAGACCCAGTACTTC. Residues: CSVDSRGETQYF.

The rearrangement links TRBV12-3 or TRBV12-4 to TRBJ1-5; possible D gene TRBD1, 6 bases. This CDR3 contains 14 residues. V was clipped by 6 bases and J by 7 bases, with 16 bases between them. The CDR3 sequence is CASRKTGDIQPQHF. The CDR3 nucleotides read TGTGCCAGCAGGAAGACAGGAGATATACAGCCCCAGCATTTT.

Here the CDR3 DNA reads TGTGCCAGCAGCTTGGGACTGAGCTCCTACAATGAGCAGTTCTTC. Its protein product is CASSLGLSSYNEQFF. This chain links TRBV5-4 with TRBJ2-1; D uncertain. Deletions cut 0 bases from V and 0 bases from J, with 7 bases between. The CDR3 extends over 15 amino acids. Germline values: CDR1 SGHNT, CDR2 YYREEE (reference sequence). The full variable domain, completed using reference TRBV5-4 and TRBJ2-1, is ETGVTQSPTHLIKTRGQQVTLRCSSQSGHNTVSWYQQALGQGPQFIFQYYREEENGRGNFPPRFSGLQFPNYSSELNVNALELDDSALYLCASSLGLSSYNEQFFGPGTRLTVL.

The rearrangement links TRBV27 to TRBJ2-1; 7 bases align to TRBD1. Germline CDR1 reads MNHEY; CDR2 reads SMNVEV (reference sequence). CDR3 length: 15 residues. The V and J ends lost 6 bases and 0 bases, in that order; junction bases with no gene match: 5. The CDR3 is CASSKDRSSYNEQFF. In DNA, the CDR3 is TGTGCCAGCAGCAAGGACAGGAGCTCCTACAATGAGCAGTTCTTC.

The chain carries TRBV28 and TRBJ2-5, with 9 bases identical to TRBD2. The CDR3 is made up of 15 amino acids. The germline gives CDR1 MDHEN, CDR2 SYDVKM. V trimming: 4 bases; J trimming: 1 base; junction bases outside the gene matches: 4. The CDR3 nucleotides are TGTGCCAGCAGTTGGGTAGCGGGGGCCCAAGAGACCCAGTACTTC. This encodes CASSWVAGAQETQYF.

CDR3 DNA: TGCAGCGTTTCTGCCGGGACAAATGAAAAACTGTTTTTT. Amino acids: CSVSAGTNEKLFF. The chain has TRBV29-1 and TRBJ1-4; TRBD1 might be the D (6 bases). The V end was cut by 5 bases, the J end by 5 bases, with 12 bases between. Germline V gives CDR1 SQVTM, CDR2 ANQGSEA. The CDR3 runs 13 residues. The full variable domain, rest sourced from reference TRBV29-1 and TRBJ1-4, is SAVISQKPSRDICQRGTSLTIQCQVDSQVTMMFWYRQQPGQSLTLIATANQGSEATYESGFVIDKFPISRPNLTFSTLTVSNMSPEDSSIYLCSVSAGTNEKLFFGSGTQLSVL.

The V and J genes are TRBV2 and TRBJ2-3, with D possibly TRBD1 on 6 matching bases. V was cut by 8 bases and J by 7 bases, with 22 bases left in between. The CDR3 sequence is 15 residues long. In germline, CDR1 is SNHLY, CDR2 FYNNEI. Here the CDR3 reads CASGLTGHPQNTQYF. CDR3 coding DNA: TGTGCCAGCGGATTGACAGGACACCCACAGAATACGCAGTATTTT.

The chain uses TRBV20-1 and TRBJ2-2; tentatively, D is TRBD2 (7 bases). Trimming cost V 0 bases and J 4 bases, with 12 bases left between them. Germline V CDR1 and CDR2: DFQATT, SNEGSKA (reference sequence). The CDR3 sequence is 15 residues long. CDR3 coding DNA: TGCAGTGCTAGAGATAGGGGGGGTCGCACCGGGGAGCTGTTTTTT. This translates into CSARDRGGRTGELFF.

The chain couples TRBV20-1 to TRBJ2-5; 9 bases agree with TRBD1. The CDR3 sequence is 15 residues long. V lost 1 base, J lost 7 bases, and 10 bases stayed unmatched. Germline assignment: CDR1 DFQATT and CDR2 SNEGSKA (reference sequence). CDR3 DNA: TGCAGTGCTAGAGTACAGGGGGCCCGCGTCGGGACCCAGTACTTC. Amino acid sequence: CSARVQGARVGTQYF.

The chain has TRBV7-2 and TRBJ1-5; 7 bases are shared with TRBD1. Germline V gene data show CDR1 as SGHTA and CDR2 as FQGNSA. V shed 5 bases, J shed 3 bases, and the junction held 7 bases outside the gene matches. The CDR3 has 15 residues. CDR3 nucleotides: TGTGCCAGCAGCCCCGACAGGGCTATCAATCAGCCCCAGCATTTT. It encodes CASSPDRAINQPQHF. The whole variable domain, filled in from reference TRBV7-2 and TRBJ1-5, reads GAGVSQSPSNKVTEKGKDVELRCDPISGHTALYWYRQSLGQGLEFLIYFQGNSAPDKSGLPSDRFSAERTGGSVSTLTIQRTQQEDSAVYLCASSPDRAINQPQHFGDGTRLSIL.

The rearrangement uses TRBV3-1 and TRBJ1-3; D uncertain. This CDR3 is built from 15 residues. CDR1 is LGHDT, CDR2 YNNKEL, per germline (reference sequence). V lost 5 bases to trimming and J lost 0 bases, with 11 bases between them. The CDR3 here is CASSSHTDSGNTIYF. The DNA of the CDR3 is TGTGCCAGCAGCTCACACACGGACTCTGGAAACACCATATATTTT.

V usage is TRBV12-3 or TRBV12-4 and J usage is TRBJ1-1; D is unclear. The CDR3 is 15 amino acids. V lost 3 bases to trimming and J lost 4 bases, with 15 bases between them. The DNA of the CDR3 is TGTGCCAGCAGTTTGGCCGGAATGCTGGGCACTGAAGCTTTCTTT. This encodes CASSLAGMLGTEAFF.

This chain's CDR3 is CASSGTGKSSYNSPLHF. In DNA form, the CDR3 reads TGTGCCAGCAGTGGGACAGGGAAGAGCTCCTATAATTCACCCCTCCACTTT. The rearrangement joins TRBV6-1 to TRBJ1-6; 8 positions agree with TRBD1. V trimming: 4 bases; J trimming: 0 bases; junction bases outside the gene matches: 5. Germline assignment: CDR1 MNHNS and CDR2 SASEGT. This CDR3 comprises 17 residues.